The 18 T cell receptor beta chains below were found in one sample sequenced in a study of T cells in Graves' hyperthyroidism and ophthalmopathy (dated by TCRdb to between 2018 and 2021). The method was multiplex PCR. TCRdb shows the sequencer as Illumina HiSeq 2000. Amplification of TCR beta CDR3 regions was carried out from RNA transcripts. For the first round of RT-PCR on the TCR CDR3, the HTBI primer set was used together with the Qiagen OneStep RT-PCR kit. Clones were called with MiXCR by TCRdb after fastp trimmed the public reads at Q25, and only in-frame beta chains were retained. Merged by CDR3 protein, the rows form single entries marked with the most common genes and DNA. The sample includes 350,000 to 400,000 distinct CDR3 sequences, with about 15% observed a single time. The ten most abundant clones make up approximately 29% of the sample. Sequenced input: blood. These receptors all come from a woman in her twenties or thirties with Graves' hyperthyroidism.

This clonotype has a handful of counts. V is TRBV5-6 and J is TRBJ2-2, with D possibly TRBD1 on 6 matching bases. Germline values: CDR1 SGHDT, CDR2 YYEEEE. There are 15 residues in the CDR3. The germline V and J ends were trimmed by 4 bases and 6 bases, with 16 bases remaining between them. The CDR3 reads CASSTRQVSAGELFF. In DNA, the CDR3 is TGTGCCAGCAGCACCAGACAGGTTTCGGCCGGGGAGCTGTTTTTT.

Regarding this clonotype: A clone one base away is much larger, so this may be a read error. The V gene is TRBV29-1, the J gene TRBJ2-5; 7 nucleotides match TRBD2. V trimming: 7 bases; J trimming: 5 bases; junction bases outside the gene matches: 13. Germline V gene lookup returns CDR1 SQVTM and CDR2 ANQGSEA. CDR3 length: 14 residues. This chain's CDR3 is CSAGRGSWGETQYF. The CDR3 DNA follows: TGCAGCGCTGGGAGGGGAAGCTGGGGGGAGACCCAGTACTTC.

This clonotype was seen a handful of times. The chain combines TRBV3-1 with TRBJ1-1; D unclear. Germline CDR1 is LGHDT and CDR2 is YNNKEL (reference sequence). V was pared by 1 base and J by 1 base, with 7 bases between. The CDR3 extends over 14 amino acids. The CDR3 region has the DNA TGTGCCAGCAGCCAAGTAATGGGGAACACTGAAGCTTTCTTT. It is translated as CASSQVMGNTEAFF.

This clonotype appeared many times. The V gene is TRBV6-1, the J gene TRBJ2-3; 15 bases align to TRBD2. The CDR3 contains 15 residues. V lost 6 bases, J lost 5 bases, and 3 bases stayed unmatched. CDR1 and CDR2 from the germline V gene are MNHNS and SASEGT. As DNA, the CDR3 is TGTGCCAGCAGATGGACTAGCGGGAGGGTAGATACGCAGTATTTT. Its translation: CASRWTSGRVDTQYF.

This rearrangement joins TRBV18 to TRBJ2-2, with TRBD1 matching over 8 bases. Per germline, CDR1 KGHSH and CDR2 LQKENI. CDR3 size: 15 residues. V was pared by 10 bases and J by 1 base, with 8 bases of the junction left unmatched. CDR3 in DNA: TGTGCCACCCAACGACAGGGGTTGAACACCGGGGAGCTGTTTTTT. Encoded protein: CATQRQGLNTGELFF.

Only a few counts were recorded for this clonotype. A much larger clone lies a single base off, so this may be a read error. V is TRBV18 and J is TRBJ1-1; D remains ambiguous. CDR1 and CDR2 (germline): KGHSH, LQKENI. Trimming removed 3 bases from V and 1 base from J, with 9 bases in between. The length of the CDR3 is 14 residues. The CDR3 nucleotides read TGTGCCAGCTCACCGACGTGGGGGAACACTGAAGCTTTCTTT. This translates into CASSPTWGNTEAFF.

This clonotype showed up just a few times. The rearrangement joins TRBV3-1 to TRBJ2-1, with TRBD2 matching 7 bases. The CDR3 is 15 amino acids. Germline assignment: CDR1 LGHDT and CDR2 YNNKEL (reference sequence). V was pared by 1 base and J by 7 bases, with 7 bases of the junction left unmatched. This chain's CDR3 is CASSQGGGLLNEQFF. As DNA, the CDR3 is TGTGCCAGCAGCCAAGGGGGAGGGCTGTTGAATGAGCAGTTCTTC.

This clonotype was counted many times. The chain joins TRBV7-2 to TRBJ1-4, with D possibly being TRBD1 (5 bases). The CDR3 runs to 16 residues. Germline V gene lookup returns CDR1 SGHTA and CDR2 FQGNSA. Trimming pared 1 base from V and 13 bases from J, leaving 22 bases between. CDR3 nucleotides: TGTGCCAGCAGCTTAGATCTTAGAGAGGGGCCCGGAAGACTGTTTTTT. Its translation: CASSLDLREGPGRLFF.

This clonotype was picked up many times. CDR3 loop: CASSSTREGDTQYF. Written as DNA, the CDR3 is TGTGCCAGCAGCTCAACAAGGGAGGGAGATACGCAGTATTTT. The chain couples TRBV7-2 to TRBJ2-3; 7 nucleotides match TRBD2. The CDR3 runs to 14 residues. Germline CDR1 and CDR2: SGHTA and FQGNSA. V lost 4 bases and J lost 5; bases outside the gene matches: 6.

With respect to this clonotype: This sequence may be a read error, since a much larger clone differs from it by one base. J is TRBJ1-2 and V is TRBV28, with TRBD1 as a possible D gene (6 bases). The V gene's germline CDR1 is MDHEN and CDR2 SYDVKM. CDR3 length: 13 residues. Deletions cut 3 bases from V and 4 bases from J, with 9 bases between. The CDR3 is CASSFQGIYGYTF. CDR3 bases: TGTGCCAGCAGTTTTCAGGGGATCTATGGCTACACCTTC.

Ten or more counts support this clonotype. This chain links TRBV20-1 with TRBJ2-7; no reliable D call. With 4 bases removed from V and 0 bases from J, the gap between germline ends came to 19 bases. Germline values: CDR1 DFQATT, CDR2 SNEGSKA (reference sequence). CDR3 length: 16 residues. The CDR3 sequence is CSAINDGRSISYEQYF. DNA for the CDR3: TGCAGTGCTATCAACGACGGACGGAGCATCTCCTACGAGCAGTACTTC.

This clonotype was counted at least ten times. The chain uses TRBV18 and TRBJ2-3, with D perhaps matching TRBD2 (6 bases). The CDR3 runs 14 residues. Deletions cut 3 bases from V and 5 bases from J, with 12 bases between. The germline CDR1 and CDR2 sequences are KGHSH and LQKENI. CDR3 DNA: TGTGCCAGCTCACCCGGAGGGGCGCAAGATACGCAGTATTTT. Amino acids: CASSPGGAQDTQYF.

This clonotype was seen many times. The chain couples TRBV18 to TRBJ2-7, with 9 bases identical to TRBD2. Per germline, CDR1 KGHSH and CDR2 LQKENI. J gave up 6 bases and V 2 bases, and 14 bases lay outside the gene matches. The CDR3 has 17 residues. CDR3 nucleotides: TGTGCCAGCTCACCATTTCGGGGACTAGCCATGAACGGCGAGCAGTACTTC. It encodes CASSPFRGLAMNGEQYF.

This rearrangement joins TRBV29-1 to TRBJ1-2; tentatively, D is TRBD1 (5 bases). CDR3 length: 17 residues. With 3 bases removed from V and 7 bases from J, the gap between germline ends came to 27 bases. The V gene's germline CDR1 is SQVTM and CDR2 ANQGSEA. CDR3 DNA sequence: TGCAGCGTTGACGGTTTTCGAGGTACAGAATATGGGGCTGGCTACACCTTC. This translates into CSVDGFRGTEYGAGYTF.

This clonotype has a count of ten or more. The chain links TRBV5-1 to TRBJ2-3; D ambiguous. CDR1 is SGHRS and CDR2 is YFSETQ in the germline V gene. This CDR3 contains 16 residues. V was pared by 0 bases and J by 0 bases, with 11 bases between. The CDR3 is CASSLVSALSTDTQYF. DNA for the CDR3: TGCGCCAGCAGCTTGGTTTCGGCGTTGAGCACAGATACGCAGTATTTT.

This clonotype was seen ten or more times. The V call is TRBV28, the J call TRBJ2-7; D may be TRBD2 (6 bases). V shed 6 bases and J shed 0 bases, with 15 bases lying between them. The CDR3 covers 15 residues. Germline V gene sequence: CDR1 MDHEN, CDR2 SYDVKM. Here the CDR3 DNA reads TGTGCCAGCAGCAAAGGAGGGGTAAGCTCCTACGAGCAGTACTTC. It codes for CASSKGGVSSYEQYF.

This clonotype was counted many times. Compared with germline, one end of the junction differs, possibly owing to a read error. The V and J genes are TRBV7-9 and TRBJ2-7, with D perhaps TRBD2 (6 bases). The germline gives CDR1 SEHNR, CDR2 FQNEAQ (reference sequence). The CDR3 is 13 residues long. Here the CDR3 DNA reads TGTGCCAGCAGTTTAGAGGGAGGATACGAGCAGTACTTC. It is translated as CASSLEGGYEQYF.

V usage is TRBV9 and J usage is TRBJ1-1, with D unresolved. The germline gives CDR1 SGDLS, CDR2 YYNGEE. The CDR3 is made up of 11 amino acids. CDR3 sequence: CASGSSTEAFF. The DNA for the CDR3 is TGTGCAAGCGGCAGCAGCACTGAAGCTTTCTTT.